This T cell receptor (beta chain) was obtained from a study of T cell changes during pregnancy in multiple sclerosis. Clones were read by immunoSEQ multiplex PCR, and TCRdb kept only the in-frame ones, dropping some. This table has about 100,000 clones, approximately 94% appearing once. This clone was counted a few times. The clonotype was recovered from a female donor with multiple sclerosis, enrolled in a pregnancy study. Sequenced material: peripheral blood, taken before pregnancy.

The CDR3 loop reads CASSIRGGGFDEQYF. The CDR3 DNA follows: TGTGCCAGTAGTATACGAGGAGGTGGCTTCGACGAGCAGTACTTC. This sequence joins TRBV19 and TRBJ2-7, with D possibly being TRBD2 (5 bases). The V and J ends lost 2 bases and 5 bases respectively, with 16 bases between them. The CDR3 extends over 15 amino acids. Germline CDR1 is LNHDA and CDR2 is SQIVND (reference sequence).